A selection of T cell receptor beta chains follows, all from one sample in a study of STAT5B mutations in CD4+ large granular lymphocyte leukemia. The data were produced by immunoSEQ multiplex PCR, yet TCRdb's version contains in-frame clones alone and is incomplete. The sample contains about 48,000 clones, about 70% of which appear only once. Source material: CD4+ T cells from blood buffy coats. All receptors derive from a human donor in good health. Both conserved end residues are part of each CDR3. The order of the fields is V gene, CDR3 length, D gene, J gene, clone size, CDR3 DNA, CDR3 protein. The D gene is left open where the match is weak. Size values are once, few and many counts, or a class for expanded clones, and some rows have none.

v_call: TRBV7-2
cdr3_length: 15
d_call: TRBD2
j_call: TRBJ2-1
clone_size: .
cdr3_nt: TGTGCCAGCAGACCTACTAGCGGAGCCTACAATGAGCAGTTCTTC
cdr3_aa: CASRPTSGAYNEQFF

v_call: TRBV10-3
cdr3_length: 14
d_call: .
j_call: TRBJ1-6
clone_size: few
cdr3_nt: TGTGCCATCAGTGGGGCCTCGGAGGATTCACCCCTCCACTTT
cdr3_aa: CAISGASEDSPLHF

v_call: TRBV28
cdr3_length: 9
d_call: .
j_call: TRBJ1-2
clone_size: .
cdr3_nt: TGTGCCAGCAGTTTTCGGGGCCTCTTC
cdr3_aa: CASSFRGLF

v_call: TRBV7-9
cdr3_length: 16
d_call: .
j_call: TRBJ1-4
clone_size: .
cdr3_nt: TGTGCCAGCAGCCCCGAGCCCCTTGCAACTAATGAAAAACTGTTTTTT
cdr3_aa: CASSPEPLATNEKLFF

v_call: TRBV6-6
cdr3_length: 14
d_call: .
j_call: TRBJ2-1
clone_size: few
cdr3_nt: TGTGCCAGCAGCCTCGACTCAGGGTCCAATGAGCAGTTCTTC
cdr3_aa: CASSLDSGSNEQFF

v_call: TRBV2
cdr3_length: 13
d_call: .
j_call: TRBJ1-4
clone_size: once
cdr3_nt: TGTGCCAGCAGGGTAGAGACTGGGGAAAAACTGTTTTTT
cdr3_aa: CASRVETGEKLFF

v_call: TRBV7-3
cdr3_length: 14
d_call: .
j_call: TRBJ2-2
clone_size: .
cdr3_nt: TGTGCCAGCAGCCCTAGGAGTAACACCGGGGAGCTGTTTTTT
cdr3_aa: CASSPRSNTGELFF

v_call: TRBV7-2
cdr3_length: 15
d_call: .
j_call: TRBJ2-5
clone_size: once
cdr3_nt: TGTGCCAGCAGCCCCTGGTGGGGCGGCCAAGAGACCCAGTACTTC
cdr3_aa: CASSPWWGGQETQYF

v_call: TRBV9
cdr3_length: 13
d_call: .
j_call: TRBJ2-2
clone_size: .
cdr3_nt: TGTGCCAGCAGCGTACGACAGCACGGGGAGCTGTTTTTT
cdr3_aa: CASSVRQHGELFF

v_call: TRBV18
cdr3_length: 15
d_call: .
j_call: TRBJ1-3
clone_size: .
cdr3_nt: TGTGCCAGCTCACCTGCGACAGACTCTGGAAACACCATATATTTT
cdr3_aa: CASSPATDSGNTIYF

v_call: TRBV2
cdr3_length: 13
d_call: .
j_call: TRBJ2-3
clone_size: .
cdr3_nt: TGTGCCAGCAGCGAGGGGATCCCAGATACGCAGTATTTT
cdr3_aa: CASSEGIPDTQYF

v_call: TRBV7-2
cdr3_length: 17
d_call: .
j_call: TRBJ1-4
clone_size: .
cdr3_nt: TGTGCCAGCAGCCGTAACTTAGCGGACCCAACTAATGAAAAACTGTTTTTT
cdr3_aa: CASSRNLADPTNEKLFF

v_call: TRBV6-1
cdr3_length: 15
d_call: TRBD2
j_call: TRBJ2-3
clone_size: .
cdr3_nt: TGTGCCAGCAGCCCGCTAGCGGGTCGCACAGATACGCAGTATTTT
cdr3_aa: CASSPLAGRTDTQYF

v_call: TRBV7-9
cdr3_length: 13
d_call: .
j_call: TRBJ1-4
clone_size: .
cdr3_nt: TGTGCCAGCAGCCCGGGACTCAATGAAAAACTGTTTTTT
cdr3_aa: CASSPGLNEKLFF

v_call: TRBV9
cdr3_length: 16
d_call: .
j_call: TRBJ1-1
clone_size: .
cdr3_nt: TGTGCCAGCAGCGTAGACCCCAGGCCCGAGGACACTGAAGCTTTCTTT
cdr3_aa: CASSVDPRPEDTEAFF

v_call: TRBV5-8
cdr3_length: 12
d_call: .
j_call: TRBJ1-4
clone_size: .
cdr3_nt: TGTGCCAGCAGCTTCGGTAATGAAAAACTGTTTTTT
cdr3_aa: CASSFGNEKLFF

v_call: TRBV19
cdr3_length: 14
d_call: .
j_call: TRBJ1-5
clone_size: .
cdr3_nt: TGTGCCAGTAGTATAGATCATAGCAATCAGCCCCAGCATTTT
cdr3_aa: CASSIDHSNQPQHF

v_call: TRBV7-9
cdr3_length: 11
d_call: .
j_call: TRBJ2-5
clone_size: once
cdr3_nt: TGTGCCAGCAGCTCTTCGGAGACCCAGTACTTC
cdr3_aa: CASSSSETQYF

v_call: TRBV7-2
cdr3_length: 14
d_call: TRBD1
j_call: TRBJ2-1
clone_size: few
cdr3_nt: TGTGCCAGCAGCTTATCAGGGGGCAACAATGAGCAGTTCTTC
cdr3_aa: CASSLSGGNNEQFF

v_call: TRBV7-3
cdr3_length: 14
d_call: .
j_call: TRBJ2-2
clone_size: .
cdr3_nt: TGTGCCAGCAGCCCGGAGGGGAACACCGGGGAGCTGTTTTTT
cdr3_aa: CASSPEGNTGELFF

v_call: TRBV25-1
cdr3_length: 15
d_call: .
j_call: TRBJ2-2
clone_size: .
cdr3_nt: TGTGCCAGCAGTGCCGTACGGGGTATTGCCGGGGAGCTGTTTTTT
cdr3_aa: CASSAVRGIAGELFF

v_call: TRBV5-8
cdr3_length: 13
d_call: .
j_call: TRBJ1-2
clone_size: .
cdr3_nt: TGTGCCAGCGCCAAACAGGGACTCTATGGCTACACCTTC
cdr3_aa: CASAKQGLYGYTF

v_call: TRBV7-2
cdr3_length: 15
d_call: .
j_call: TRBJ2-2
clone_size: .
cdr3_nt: TGTGCCAGCAGCCCGAGGGCAGTCACCCCCGGGGAGCTGTTTTTT
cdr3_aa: CASSPRAVTPGELFF

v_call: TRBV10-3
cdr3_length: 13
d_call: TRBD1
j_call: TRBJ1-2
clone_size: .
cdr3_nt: TGTGCCATCAGTGAAGACAGGGGGGAGGGCTACACCTTC
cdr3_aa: CAISEDRGEGYTF

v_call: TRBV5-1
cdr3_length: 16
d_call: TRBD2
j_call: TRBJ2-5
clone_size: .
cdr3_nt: TGCGCCAGCAGCCCCCTAGCGGGGGGGCAACAAGAGACCCAGTACTTC
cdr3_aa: CASSPLAGGQQETQYF

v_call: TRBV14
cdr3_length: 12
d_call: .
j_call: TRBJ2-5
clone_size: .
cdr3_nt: TGTGCCAGCAGCCAAGACCGCAAGACCCAGTACTTC
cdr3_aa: CASSQDRKTQYF

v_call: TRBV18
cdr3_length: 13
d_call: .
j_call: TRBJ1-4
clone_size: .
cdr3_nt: TGTGCCAGCGTGGACATCCTTAATGAAAAACTGTTTTTT
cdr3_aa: CASVDILNEKLFF

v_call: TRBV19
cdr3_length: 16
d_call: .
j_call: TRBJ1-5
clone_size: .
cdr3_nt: TGTGCCAGTAGGAGCGACCCAGGGGAGGTGGGGCAGCCCCAGCATTTT
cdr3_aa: CASRSDPGEVGQPQHF

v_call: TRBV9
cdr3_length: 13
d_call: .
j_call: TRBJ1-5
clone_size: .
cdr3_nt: TGTGCCAGCGGCGCGACAGACAATCAGCCCCAGCATTTT
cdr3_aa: CASGATDNQPQHF

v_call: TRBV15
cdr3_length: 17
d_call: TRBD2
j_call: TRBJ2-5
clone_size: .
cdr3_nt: TGTGCCACCAGCAGAGGTCTCCCACTAGCGGGGGGGGAGACCCAGTACTTC
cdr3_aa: CATSRGLPLAGGETQYF

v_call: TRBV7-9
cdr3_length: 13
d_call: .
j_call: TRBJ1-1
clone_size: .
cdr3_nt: TGTGCCAGCAGCCCAGGACAGAACACTGAAGCTTTCTTT
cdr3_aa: CASSPGQNTEAFF

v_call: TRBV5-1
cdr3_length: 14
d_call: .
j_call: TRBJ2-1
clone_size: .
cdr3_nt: TGCGCCAGCAGCTTGCCCCTCCAGGCTAATGAGCAGTTCTTC
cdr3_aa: CASSLPLQANEQFF

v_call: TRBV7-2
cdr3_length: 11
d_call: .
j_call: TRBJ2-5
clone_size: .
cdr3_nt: TGTGCCAGCAGCTCGCAAGAGACCCAGTACTTC
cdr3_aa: CASSSQETQYF

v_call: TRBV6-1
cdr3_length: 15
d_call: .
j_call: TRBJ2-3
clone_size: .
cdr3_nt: TGTGCCAGCAGATCAATGTCCACAAGCACAGATACGCAGTATTTT
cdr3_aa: CASRSMSTSTDTQYF

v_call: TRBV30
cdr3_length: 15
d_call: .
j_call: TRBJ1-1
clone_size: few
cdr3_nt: TGTGCCTGGAGTCATACAACCGGACTGAACACTGAAGCTTTCTTT
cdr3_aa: CAWSHTTGLNTEAFF

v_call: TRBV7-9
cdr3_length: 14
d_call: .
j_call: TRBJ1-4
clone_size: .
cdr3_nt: TGTGCCAGCAGCTTAGTGCAAGGGATTGAAAAACTGTTTTTT
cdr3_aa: CASSLVQGIEKLFF

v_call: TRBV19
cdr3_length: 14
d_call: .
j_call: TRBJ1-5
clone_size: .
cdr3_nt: TGTGCCAGTAGTATCAGGGGTGATCATCAGCCCCAGCATTTT
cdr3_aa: CASSIRGDHQPQHF

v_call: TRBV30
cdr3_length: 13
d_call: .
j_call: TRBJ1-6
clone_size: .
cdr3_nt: TGTGCCTGGAGTACAGGAGATAATTCACCCCTCCACTTT
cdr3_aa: CAWSTGDNSPLHF

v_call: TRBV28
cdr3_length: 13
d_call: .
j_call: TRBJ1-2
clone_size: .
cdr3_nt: TGTGCCAGCAGTTTCGGACAGCTGGATAGCTACACCTTC
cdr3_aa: CASSFGQLDSYTF

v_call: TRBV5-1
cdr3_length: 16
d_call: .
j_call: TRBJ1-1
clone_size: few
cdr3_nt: TGCGCCAGCAGCCGTCAGGGGTTAGCCACCAACACTGAAGCTTTCTTT
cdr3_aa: CASSRQGLATNTEAFF

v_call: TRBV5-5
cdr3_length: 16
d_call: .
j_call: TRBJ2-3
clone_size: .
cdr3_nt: TGTGCCAGCAGCCAAGCCCCAGGGAGCCGGGAAGATACGCAGTATTTT
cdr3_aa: CASSQAPGSREDTQYF

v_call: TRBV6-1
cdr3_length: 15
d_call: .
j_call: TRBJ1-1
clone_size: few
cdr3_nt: TGTGCCAGCAGTTCCCGTCGGGGACAAAACACTGAAGCTTTCTTT
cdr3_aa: CASSSRRGQNTEAFF

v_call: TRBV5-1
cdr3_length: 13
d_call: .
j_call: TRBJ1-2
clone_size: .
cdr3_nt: TGCGCCAGCAGCTACGACAGTAACTATGGCTACACCTTC
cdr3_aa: CASSYDSNYGYTF

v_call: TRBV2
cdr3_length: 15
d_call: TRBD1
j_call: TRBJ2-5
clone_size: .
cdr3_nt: TGTGCCAGCAGGGATACTCAGGGGGCAGGGGAGACCCAGTACTTC
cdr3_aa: CASRDTQGAGETQYF

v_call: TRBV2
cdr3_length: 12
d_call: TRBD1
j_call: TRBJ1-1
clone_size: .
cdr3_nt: TGTGCCACCTCAGGGGGGAACACTGAAGCTTTCTTT
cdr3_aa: CATSGGNTEAFF

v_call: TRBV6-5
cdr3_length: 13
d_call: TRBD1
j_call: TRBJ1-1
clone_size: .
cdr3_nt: TGTGCCAGCAGTGGACAGGGGAACACTGAAGCTTTCTTT
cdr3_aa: CASSGQGNTEAFF

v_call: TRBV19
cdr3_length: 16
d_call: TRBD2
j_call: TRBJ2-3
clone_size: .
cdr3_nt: TGTGCCAGTAGTCTTCTAGCGGGGGGGGGCACAGATACGCAGTATTTT
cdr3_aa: CASSLLAGGGTDTQYF

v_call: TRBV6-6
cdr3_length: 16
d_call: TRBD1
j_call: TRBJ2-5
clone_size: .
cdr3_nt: TGTGCCAGCAGCGGCCACCGGGACAGCAAGCAAGAGACCCAGTACTTC
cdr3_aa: CASSGHRDSKQETQYF

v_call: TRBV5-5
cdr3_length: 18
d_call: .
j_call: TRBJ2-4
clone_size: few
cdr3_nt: TGTGCCAGCAGCTTGGCAGGGATTGGGGCGCTAGCCAAAAACATTCAGTACTTC
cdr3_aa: CASSLAGIGALAKNIQYF

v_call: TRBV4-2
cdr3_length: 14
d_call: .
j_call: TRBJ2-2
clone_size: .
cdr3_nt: TGTGCCAGCAGCCAAGCGGGGGACACCGGGGAGCTGTTTTTT
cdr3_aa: CASSQAGDTGELFF

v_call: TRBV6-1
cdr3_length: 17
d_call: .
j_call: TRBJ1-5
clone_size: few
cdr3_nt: TGTGCCAGCAGTGGTGGGGGTGAGGGGGGCAGCAATCAGCCCCAGCATTTT
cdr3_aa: CASSGGGEGGSNQPQHF

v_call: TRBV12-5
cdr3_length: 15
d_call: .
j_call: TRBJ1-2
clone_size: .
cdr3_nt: TGTGCTAGTGGTTCTCCTTGGGGGGGTACCTATGGCTACACCTTC
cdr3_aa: CASGSPWGGTYGYTF